Listed below are T cell receptor beta chains from one sample, sequenced in a study of cytomegalovirus exposure and HLA in healthy donors. Libraries were prepared by immunoSEQ multiplex PCR; TCRdb keeps only in-frame clonotypes and omits some of them. The sample carries 200,000 to 250,000 clones, more than 70% recorded once. Sequenced material: PBMCs. The receptors here all came from a human donor in good health. The conserved cysteine and the conserved F or W are not part of the CDR3 here. D genes are given only for firm matches.

TRBJ2-7	TRBV5-1	.	ASSLGSLNKRTQYEQY
TRBJ2-2	TRBV7-9	.	ASGKRRNWNTGELF
TRBJ1-2	TRBV19	TRBD1	ASSIDPQGATRGYT
TRBJ2-7	TRBV5-6	TRBD1	ASSWTGAKRYEQY
TRBJ2-3	TRBV5-1	.	ASSKKQGTDTQY
TRBJ2-5	TRBV5-4	TRBD2	ASSSDGLAGARETQY
TRBJ2-1	TRBV6-5	.	ASSYRLAAYNEQF
TRBJ2-7	TRBV28	.	ATWAPRETYEQY
TRBJ2-7	TRBV28	.	ASSRDSFPYEQY
TRBJ2-2	TRBV9	.	ASSVGPASTGELF
TRBJ1-2	TRBV6-5	.	ASSMTPANGYT
TRBJ2-7	TRBV7-3	.	ASSLLATGTYEQY
TRBJ2-2	TRBV5-1	TRBD1	ASRIDRGGGELF
TRBJ2-5	TRBV27	TRBD1	ASSWDRQETQY